This T cell receptor beta chain emerged from a study of T cells after yellow fever vaccination. 5'RACE template switching generated TCR cDNA, adding a universal primer site and UMIs. TCRdb independently ran MiXCR on the 5' RACE reads; one entry per CDR3 protein. The repertoire holds hundreds of thousands of distinct CDR3 sequences, with about 13% as singletons. This clonotype was seen a handful of times. What it binds is not known. V was clipped by 5 bases and J by 11 bases, with 16 bases between them. CDR3 length: 12 residues. Looked up from germline, CDR1 is MDHEN and CDR2 is SYDVKM. Study-level results: Although most clonotypes did not, a small share appeared in both CD4 and CD8 compartments. Within FACS-sorted repertoires, abundant clonotypes contaminating from the bulk population could be present.

The sample consisted of PBMCs, taken on the day of the yellow fever booster vaccination. The chain employs TRBV28 and TRBJ2-7; D gene ambiguous. This clonotype was obtained from a man aged 25 to 40 who received the YFV17D yellow fever vaccine. CDR3 region: CASSVAYYAEYF. CDR3 sequence (DNA): TGTGCCAGCAGTGTCGCATACTATGCTGAGTACTTC.